This T cell receptor beta chain was obtained from a study of T-cell memory formation after mild COVID-19. On the study more broadly: Largely donor-specific sequence clusters came from two donors. Overall study results and limits: The study found contracting CD4+ clones mainly in CM and EM and contracting CD8+ clones in EMRA. The study found balanced CD4/CD8 in clones contracting day 15 to 85 and a CD4+ lean in later expanders.

The CDR3 is made up of 16 amino acids. Germline V lookup: CDR1 LGHNA, CDR2 YNFKEQ. The V end was cut by 0 bases, the J end by 0 bases, with 11 bases between. 5'RACE primed at constant segments yielded TCR alpha and TCR beta cDNA libraries bearing sample barcodes and UMIs. MiXCR, applied by TCRdb to the 5' RACE reads, yields one record per CDR3 protein. The sample records 25,000 or so distinct CDR3 sequences, roughly 7.4% being singletons. Concerning this clonotype: Its antigen is currently unknown.

Sequenced input: PBMCs or a T cell subset sorted from them (not recorded which). The chain uses TRBV4-2 and TRBJ1-1; the D is unclear. This receptor was identified in an adult woman who had mild COVID-19 (a few samples of this study predate the infection). Cell type and time point are not known. The CDR3 bases are TGTGCCAGCAGCCAAGATAATACGAATTTGAACACTGAAGCTTTCTTT. It encodes CASSQDNTNLNTEAFF.